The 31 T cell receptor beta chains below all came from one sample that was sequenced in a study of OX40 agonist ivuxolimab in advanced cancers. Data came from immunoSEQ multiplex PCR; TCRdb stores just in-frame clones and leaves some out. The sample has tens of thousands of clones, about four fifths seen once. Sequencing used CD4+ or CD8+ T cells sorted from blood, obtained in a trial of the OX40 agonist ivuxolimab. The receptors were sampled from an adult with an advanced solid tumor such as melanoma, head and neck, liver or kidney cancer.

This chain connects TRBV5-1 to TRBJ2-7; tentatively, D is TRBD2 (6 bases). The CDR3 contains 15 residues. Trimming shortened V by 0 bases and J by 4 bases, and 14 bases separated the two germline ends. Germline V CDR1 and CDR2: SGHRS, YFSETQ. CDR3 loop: CASSLAQSGQYEQYF. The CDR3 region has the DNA TGCGCCAGCAGCTTGGCCCAGAGCGGGCAATACGAGCAGTACTTC.

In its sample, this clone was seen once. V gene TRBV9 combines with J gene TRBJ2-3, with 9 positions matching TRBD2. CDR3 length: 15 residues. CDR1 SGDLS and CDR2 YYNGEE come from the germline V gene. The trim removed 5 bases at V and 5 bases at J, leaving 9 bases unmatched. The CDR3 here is CASSAEAGGIDTQYF. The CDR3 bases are TGTGCCAGCAGTGCCGAGGCGGGAGGGATAGATACGCAGTATTTT.

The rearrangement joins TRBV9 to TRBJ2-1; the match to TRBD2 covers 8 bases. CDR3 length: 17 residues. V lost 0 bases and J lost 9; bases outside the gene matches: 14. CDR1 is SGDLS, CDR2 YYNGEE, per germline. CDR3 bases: TGTGCCAGCAGCGTAGGGTATTCGTCGGGAGGGCCTAGTGAGCAGTTCTTC. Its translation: CASSVGYSSGGPSEQFF.

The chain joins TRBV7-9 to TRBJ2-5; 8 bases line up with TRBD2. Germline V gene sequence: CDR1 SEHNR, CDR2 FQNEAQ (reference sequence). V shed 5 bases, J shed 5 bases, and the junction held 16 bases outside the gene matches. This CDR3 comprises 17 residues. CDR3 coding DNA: TGTGCCAGCAGCCTGGGGCCTCGGCGGGAGGTAGTTGAGACCCAGTACTTC. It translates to CASSLGPRREVVETQYF.

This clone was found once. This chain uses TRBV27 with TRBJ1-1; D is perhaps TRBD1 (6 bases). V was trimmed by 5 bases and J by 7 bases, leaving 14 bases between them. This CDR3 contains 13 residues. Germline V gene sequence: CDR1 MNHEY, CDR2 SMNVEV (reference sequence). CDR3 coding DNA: TGTGCCAGCAGTCAACTCACAGGGAATGAAGCTTTCTTT. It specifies CASSQLTGNEAFF.

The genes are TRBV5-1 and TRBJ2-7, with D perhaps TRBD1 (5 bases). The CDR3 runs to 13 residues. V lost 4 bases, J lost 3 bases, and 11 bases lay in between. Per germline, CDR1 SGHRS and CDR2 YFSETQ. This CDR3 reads CASSQGADYEQYF. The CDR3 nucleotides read TGCGCCAGCAGCCAAGGGGCAGACTACGAGCAGTACTTC.

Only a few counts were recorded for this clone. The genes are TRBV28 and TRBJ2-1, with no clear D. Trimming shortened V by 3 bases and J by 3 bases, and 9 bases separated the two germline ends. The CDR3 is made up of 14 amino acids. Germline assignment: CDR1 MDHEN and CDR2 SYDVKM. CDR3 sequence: CASSFMGSYNEQFF. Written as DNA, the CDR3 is TGTGCCAGCAGTTTCATGGGAAGCTACAATGAGCAGTTCTTC.

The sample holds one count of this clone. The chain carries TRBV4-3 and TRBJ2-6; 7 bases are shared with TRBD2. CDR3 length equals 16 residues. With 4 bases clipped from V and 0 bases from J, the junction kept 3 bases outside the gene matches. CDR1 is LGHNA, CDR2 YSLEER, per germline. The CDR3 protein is CASSPSGGSGANVLTF. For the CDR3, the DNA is TGCGCCAGCAGCCCGTCGGGGGGCTCTGGGGCCAACGTCCTGACTTTC.

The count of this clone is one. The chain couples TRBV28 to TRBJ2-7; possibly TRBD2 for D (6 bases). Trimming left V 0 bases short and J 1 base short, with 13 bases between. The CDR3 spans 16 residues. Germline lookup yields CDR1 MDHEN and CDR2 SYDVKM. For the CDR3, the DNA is TGTGCCAGCAGTTTATGGTCGGGAGCCATATCCTACGAGCAGTACTTC. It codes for CASSLWSGAISYEQYF.

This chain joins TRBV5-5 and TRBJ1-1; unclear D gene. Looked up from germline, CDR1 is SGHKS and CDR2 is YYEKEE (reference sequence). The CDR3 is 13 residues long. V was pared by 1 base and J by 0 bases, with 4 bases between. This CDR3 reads CASSLWVNTEAFF. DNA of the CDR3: TGTGCCAGCAGCTTGTGGGTGAACACTGAAGCTTTCTTT.

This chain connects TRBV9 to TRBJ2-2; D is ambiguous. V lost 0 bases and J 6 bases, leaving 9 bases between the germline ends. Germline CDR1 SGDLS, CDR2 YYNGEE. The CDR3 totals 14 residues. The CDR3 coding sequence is TGTGCCAGCAGCGTAGCCTCCCCCCCCGGGGAGCTGTTTTTT. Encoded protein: CASSVASPPGELFF. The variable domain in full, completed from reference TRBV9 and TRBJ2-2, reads DSGVTQTPKHLITATGQRVTLRCSPRSGDLSVYWYQQSLDQGLQFLIQYYNGEERAKGNILERFSAQQFPDLHSELNLSSLELGDSALYFCASSVASPPGELFFGEGSRLTVL.

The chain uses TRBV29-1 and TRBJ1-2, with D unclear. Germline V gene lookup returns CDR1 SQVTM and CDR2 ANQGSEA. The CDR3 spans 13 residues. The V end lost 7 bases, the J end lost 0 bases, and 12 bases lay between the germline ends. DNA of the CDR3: TGCAGCGGTCAGGACGTGGCTAACTATGGCTACACCTTC. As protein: CSGQDVANYGYTF. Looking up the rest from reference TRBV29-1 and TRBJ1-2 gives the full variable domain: SAVISQKPSRDICQRGTSLTIQCQVDSQVTMMFWYRQQPGQSLTLIATANQGSEATYESGFVIDKFPISRPNLTFSTLTVSNMSPEDSSIYLCSGQDVANYGYTFGSGTRLTVV.

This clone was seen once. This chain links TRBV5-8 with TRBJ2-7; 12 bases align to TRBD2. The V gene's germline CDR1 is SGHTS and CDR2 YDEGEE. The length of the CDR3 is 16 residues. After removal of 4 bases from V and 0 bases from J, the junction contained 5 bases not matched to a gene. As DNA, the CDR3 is TGTGCCAGCAGCCCAGGGACTAGCGGGTTCTCCTACGAGCAGTACTTC. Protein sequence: CASSPGTSGFSYEQYF.

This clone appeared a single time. CDR3 amino acids: CASSEINYGYTF. In DNA form, the CDR3 reads TGTGCCAGCAGTGAGATAAACTATGGCTACACCTTC. This chain joins TRBV25-1 and TRBJ1-2; D remains unclear. The CDR3 contains 12 residues. Trimming pared 3 bases from V and 2 bases from J, leaving 4 bases between. Per the germline V gene, CDR1 is MGHDK and CDR2 is SYGVNS.

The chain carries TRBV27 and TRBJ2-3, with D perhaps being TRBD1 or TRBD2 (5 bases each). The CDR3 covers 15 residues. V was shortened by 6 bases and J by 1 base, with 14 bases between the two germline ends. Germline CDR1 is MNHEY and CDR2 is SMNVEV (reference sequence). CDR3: CASSPFPGRTDTQYF. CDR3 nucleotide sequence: TGTGCCAGCAGCCCTTTCCCGGGGCGCACAGATACGCAGTATTTT.

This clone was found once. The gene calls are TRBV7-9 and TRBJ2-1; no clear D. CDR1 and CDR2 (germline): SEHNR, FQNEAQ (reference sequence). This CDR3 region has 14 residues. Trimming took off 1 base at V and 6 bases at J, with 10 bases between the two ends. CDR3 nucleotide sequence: TGTGCCAGCAGCTTAGGCCAGGCCGGCAATGAGCAGTTCTTC. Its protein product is CASSLGQAGNEQFF.

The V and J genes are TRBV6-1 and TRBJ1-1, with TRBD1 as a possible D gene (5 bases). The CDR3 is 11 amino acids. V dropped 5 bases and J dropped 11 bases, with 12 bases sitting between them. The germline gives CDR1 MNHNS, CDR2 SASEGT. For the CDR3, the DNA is TGTGCCAGCAGTTACGGGGCTCTGGCTTTCTTT. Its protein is CASSYGALAFF.

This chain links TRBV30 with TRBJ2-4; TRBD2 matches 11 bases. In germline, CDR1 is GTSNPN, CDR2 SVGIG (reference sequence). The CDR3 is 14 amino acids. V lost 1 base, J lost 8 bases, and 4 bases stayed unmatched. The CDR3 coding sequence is TGTGCCTGGAGTGCGATAGCGGGAGGGGACATTCAGTACTTC. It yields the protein CAWSAIAGGDIQYF.

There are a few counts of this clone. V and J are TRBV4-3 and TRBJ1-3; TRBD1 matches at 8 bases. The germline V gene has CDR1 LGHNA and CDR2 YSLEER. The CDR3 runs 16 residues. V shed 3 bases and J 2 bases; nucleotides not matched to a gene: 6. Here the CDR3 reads CASSQDRVSAGNTIYF. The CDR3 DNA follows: TGCGCCAGCAGCCAGGACAGGGTTTCGGCTGGAAACACCATATATTTT.

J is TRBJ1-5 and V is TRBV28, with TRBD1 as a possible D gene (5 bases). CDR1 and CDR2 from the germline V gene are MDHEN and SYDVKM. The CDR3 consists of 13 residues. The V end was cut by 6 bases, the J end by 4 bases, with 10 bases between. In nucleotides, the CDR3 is TGTGCCAGCAGCCGCGGGGGTAATCAGCCCCAGCATTTT. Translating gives CASSRGGNQPQHF. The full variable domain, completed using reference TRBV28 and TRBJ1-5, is DVKVTQSSRYLVKRTGEKVFLECVQDMDHENMFWYRQDPGLGLRLIYFSYDVKMKEKGDIPEGYSVSREKKERFSLILESASTNQTSMYLCASSRGGNQPQHFGDGTRLSIL.

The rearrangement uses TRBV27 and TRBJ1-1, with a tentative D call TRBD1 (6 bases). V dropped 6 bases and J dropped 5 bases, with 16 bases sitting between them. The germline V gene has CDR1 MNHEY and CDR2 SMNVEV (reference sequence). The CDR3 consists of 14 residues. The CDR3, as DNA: TGTGCCAGCAGCCCTAGGACAGCAGTTACTGAAGCTTTCTTT. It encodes CASSPRTAVTEAFF.

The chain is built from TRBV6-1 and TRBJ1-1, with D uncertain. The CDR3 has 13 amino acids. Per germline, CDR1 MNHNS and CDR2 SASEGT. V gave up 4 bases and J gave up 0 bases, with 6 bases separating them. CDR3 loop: CASSVTVNTEAFF. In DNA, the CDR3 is TGTGCCAGCAGTGTCACGGTGAACACTGAAGCTTTCTTT.

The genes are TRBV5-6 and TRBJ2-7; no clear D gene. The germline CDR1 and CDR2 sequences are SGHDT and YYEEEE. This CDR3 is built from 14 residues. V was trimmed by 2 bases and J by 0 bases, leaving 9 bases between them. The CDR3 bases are TGTGCCAGCAGCTTTCCGGGTCACTCCTACGAGCAGTACTTC. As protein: CASSFPGHSYEQYF.

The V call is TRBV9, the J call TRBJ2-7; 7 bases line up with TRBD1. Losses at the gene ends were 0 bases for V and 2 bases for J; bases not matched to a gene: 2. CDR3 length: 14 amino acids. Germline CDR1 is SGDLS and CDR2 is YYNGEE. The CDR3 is CASSVGDSTYEQYF. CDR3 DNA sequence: TGTGCCAGCAGCGTAGGGGACAGCACCTACGAGCAGTACTTC. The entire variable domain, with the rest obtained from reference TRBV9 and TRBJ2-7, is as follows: DSGVTQTPKHLITATGQRVTLRCSPRSGDLSVYWYQQSLDQGLQFLIQYYNGEERAKGNILERFSAQQFPDLHSELNLSSLELGDSALYFCASSVGDSTYEQYFGPGTRLTVT.

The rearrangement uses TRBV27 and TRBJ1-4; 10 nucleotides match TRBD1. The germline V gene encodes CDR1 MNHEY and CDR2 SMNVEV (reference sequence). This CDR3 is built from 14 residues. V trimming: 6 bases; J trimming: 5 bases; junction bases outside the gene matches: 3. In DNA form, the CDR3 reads TGTGCCAGCAGACGGGGACAGGGGAATGAAAAACTGTTTTTT. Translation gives CASRRGQGNEKLFF.

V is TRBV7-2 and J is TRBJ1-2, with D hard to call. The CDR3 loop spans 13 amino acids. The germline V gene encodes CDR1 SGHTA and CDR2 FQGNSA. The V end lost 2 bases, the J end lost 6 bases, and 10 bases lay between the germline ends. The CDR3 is CASSLRSRDGYTF. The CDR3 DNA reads TGTGCCAGCAGCTTAAGGTCTCGAGATGGCTACACCTTC.

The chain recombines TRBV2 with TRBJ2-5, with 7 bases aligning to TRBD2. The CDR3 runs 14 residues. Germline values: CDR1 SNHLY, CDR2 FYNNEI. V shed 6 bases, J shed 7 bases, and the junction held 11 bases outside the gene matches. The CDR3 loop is CASRFTSGIGTQYF. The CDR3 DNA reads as TGTGCCAGCAGATTTACGAGCGGGATAGGGACCCAGTACTTC.

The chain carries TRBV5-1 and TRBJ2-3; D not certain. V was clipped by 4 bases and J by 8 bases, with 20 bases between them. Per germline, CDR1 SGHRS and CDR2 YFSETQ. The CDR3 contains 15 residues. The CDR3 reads CASSPDPTVLGTQYF. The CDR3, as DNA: TGCGCCAGCAGCCCGGACCCGACCGTACTGGGTACGCAGTATTTT.

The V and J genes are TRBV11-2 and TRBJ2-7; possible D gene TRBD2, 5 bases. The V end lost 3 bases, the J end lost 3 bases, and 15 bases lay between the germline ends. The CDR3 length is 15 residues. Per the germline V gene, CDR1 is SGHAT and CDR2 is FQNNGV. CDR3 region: CASSLSRDPIYEQYF. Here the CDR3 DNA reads TGTGCCAGCAGCTTGTCTCGGGATCCCATCTACGAGCAGTACTTC.

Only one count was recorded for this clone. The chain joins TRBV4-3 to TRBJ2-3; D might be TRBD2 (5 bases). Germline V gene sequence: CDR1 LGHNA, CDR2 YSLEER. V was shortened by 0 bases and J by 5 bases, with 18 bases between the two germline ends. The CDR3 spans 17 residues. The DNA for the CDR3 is TGCGCCAGCAGCCAAGAGAACAGTATCAGCAGCGGAGATACGCAGTATTTT. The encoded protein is CASSQENSISSGDTQYF.

The CDR3 nucleotides read TGTGCCAGCAGTCCTAGCTCCCAAGAGACCCAGTACTTC. The encoded protein is CASSPSSQETQYF. This sequence joins TRBV6-1 and TRBJ2-5; a possible D gene is TRBD2 (5 bases). The CDR3 loop spans 13 amino acids. V lost 5 bases, J lost 1 base, and 8 bases lay in between. Germline V gene sequence: CDR1 MNHNS, CDR2 SASEGT.